This entry is about one T cell receptor (beta chain). Its antigen is not identified. This sample was included in a study of graft-versus-host responses after intestinal transplantation. Study overall: Every one of the recipients received anti-thymocyte globulin induction and afterwards took tacrolimus and steroids for about 3 years.

Profiling relied on immunoSEQ multiplex PCR, and the TCRdb table lists in-frame clones only, not all of them. The sample consists of roughly 97,000 clones, roughly 90% of them appearing once. The CDR3 consists of 12 residues. Between the trimmed V and J ends, which lost 10 bases and 10 bases, there was a span of 18 bases. CDR1 is LNHDA and CDR2 is SQIVND in the germline V gene (reference sequence). General study results and limits: Detection of GvH clones occurred in recipient marrow, and some had their first appearance in ileum or blood.

The chain joins TRBV19 to TRBJ2-3; D is ambiguous. The sequencing used PBMCs, collected approximately 420 days after intestinal transplant. This receptor was identified in a human patient who received an intestinal transplant, so some T cells may come from the graft donor. CDR3 DNA sequence: TGTGCCACTAAGGACGGCCAGGATCCGCAGTATTTT. As protein: CATKDGQDPQYF. Filled out from reference TRBV19 and TRBJ2-3, the complete variable domain reads DGGITQSPKYLFRKEGQNVTLSCEQNLNHDAMYWYRQDPGQGLRLIYYSQIVNDFQKGDIAEGYSVSREKKESFPLTVTSAQKNPTAFYLCATKDGQDPQYFGPGTRLTVL.